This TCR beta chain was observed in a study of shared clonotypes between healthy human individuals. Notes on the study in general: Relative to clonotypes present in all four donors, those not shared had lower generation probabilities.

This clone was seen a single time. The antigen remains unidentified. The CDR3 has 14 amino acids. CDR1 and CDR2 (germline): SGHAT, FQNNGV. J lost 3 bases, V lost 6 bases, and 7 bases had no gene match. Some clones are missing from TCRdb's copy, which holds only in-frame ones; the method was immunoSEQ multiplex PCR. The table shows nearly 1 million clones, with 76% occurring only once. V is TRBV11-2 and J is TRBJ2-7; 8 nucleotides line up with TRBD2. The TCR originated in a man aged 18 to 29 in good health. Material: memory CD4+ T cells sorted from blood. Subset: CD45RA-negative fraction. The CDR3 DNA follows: TGTGCCAGCAGTCCGGGACTAGTGTTCTACGAGCAGTACTTC. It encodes CASSPGLVFYEQYF.